This T cell receptor (beta chain) was obtained from a study of T cells in Graves' hyperthyroidism and ophthalmopathy. Across the whole study: Blood was drawn when the patient was first diagnosed and still untreated.

Patients aged 18 to 65 had newly diagnosed hyperthyroidism of under 2 months' duration. On the basis of clinical symptoms, serum thyroxine and TRAb, thyroid ultrasound and orbital computed tomography, diagnoses were made. The PBMCs studied were ones that came from about 10 ml fresh peripheral blood. The sample holds many counts of this clonotype. The investigators amplified TCR beta CDR3 regions from RNA transcripts. In the first-round RT-PCR of the TCR CDR3, the HTBI primer set was used. Each CDR3 protein is one row after TCRdb ran MiXCR on the multiplex PCR reads. The table shows 600,000 or so distinct CDR3 sequences, with 16% occurring only once. Trimming removed 5 bases from V and 3 bases from J, with 10 bases in between. The CDR3 consists of 13 residues. Germline loops: CDR1 SEHNR, CDR2 FQNEAQ (reference sequence).

The sample taken for sequencing was blood. The sequence came from a woman aged 25 to 39 with Graves' hyperthyroidism. J is TRBJ1-1 and V is TRBV7-9; D uncertain. In DNA form, the CDR3 reads TGTGCCAGCAGCCCGACCCGGGACACTGAAGCTTTCTTT. Protein: CASSPTRDTEAFF.